Each of the 14 T cell receptor beta chains below was sequenced from the same sample in a study of T-cell memory formation after mild COVID-19 (dated by TCRdb to the early 2020s). To prepare the library, 5' RACE was applied. Sequencing was performed on an Illumina NovaSeq 6000. TCRdb passed the public sequencing reads through fastp at Q25 and MiXCR, retaining productive beta sequences. Merged by CDR3 protein, the rows form single entries marked with the most common genes and DNA. This sample has some 150,000 distinct CDR3 sequences in its table, and roughly 6.2% of those were observed once. Of the sample, approximately 2% is held by the ten largest clones. The sample comprised PBMCs or a T cell subset sorted from them (not recorded which). All receptors come from an adult woman who had mild COVID-19 (a few samples of this study predate the infection). The sample titles of this study are shuffled in the database, so cell type and time point are left out; the donor was told from shared clones.

This clonotype was detected a few times. The genes are TRBV5-1 and TRBJ1-2; D call uncertain. The CDR3 contains 15 residues. From germline, CDR1 is SGHRS and CDR2 YFSETQ. The ends were cut back, 0 bases at V and 2 bases at J, with 11 bases in the middle. Here the CDR3 reads CASSLAGWQNYGYTF. The CDR3 DNA follows: TGCGCCAGCAGCTTGGCGGGGTGGCAGAACTATGGCTACACCTTC.

This clonotype was seen ten or more times. This chain uses TRBV5-5 with TRBJ1-1; TRBD1 might be the D (5 bases). The germline CDR1 and CDR2 sequences are SGHKS and YYEKEE (reference sequence). The CDR3 covers 15 residues. The germline V and J ends were trimmed by 2 bases and 4 bases, with 15 bases remaining between them. The CDR3 is CASSFSRDPGTEAFF. CDR3 bases: TGTGCCAGCAGCTTCTCCCGGGACCCGGGCACTGAAGCTTTCTTT.

The rearrangement joins TRBV2 to TRBJ2-3; D is perhaps TRBD2 (6 bases). Germline CDR1 SNHLY, CDR2 FYNNEI. The CDR3 runs 14 residues. Trimming cost V 6 bases and J 0 bases, with 10 bases left between them. This CDR3 reads CASRDYPSTDTQYF. CDR3 nucleotides: TGTGCCAGCAGGGACTACCCAAGCACAGATACGCAGTATTTT.

The chain carries TRBV6-5 and TRBJ2-7; D is unclear. Germline V gene sequence: CDR1 MNHEY, CDR2 SVGAGI. V shed 0 bases and J shed 3 bases, with 12 bases lying between them. The CDR3 is 15 amino acids. CDR3 nucleotides: TGTGCCAGCAGTTACTCGAAGTCGAACTTCTACGAGCAGTACTTC. This codes for CASSYSKSNFYEQYF.

The rearrangement uses TRBV12-3 or TRBV12-4 and TRBJ2-3; 7 bases align to TRBD2. J was trimmed by 6 bases and V by 7 bases; bases with no gene match: 16. CDR3 length: 16 amino acids. CDR3 residues: CASKVGGGGALDTQYF. As DNA, the CDR3 is TGTGCCAGCAAAGTGGGCGGCGGGGGAGCTTTGGATACGCAGTATTTT.

This clonotype showed up many times. The CDR3 reads CASSLWGAQTSGRHEQYF. The CDR3 coding sequence is TGTGCCAGCAGCTTGTGGGGGGCCCAGACTAGCGGGAGACACGAGCAGTACTTC. The chain recombines TRBV5-6 with TRBJ2-7; TRBD2 matches at 12 bases. The CDR3 has 18 residues. Losses at the gene ends were 1 base for V and 5 bases for J; bases not matched to a gene: 13. Germline CDR1 is SGHDT and CDR2 is YYEEEE.

This clonotype was picked up a small number of times. This chain joins TRBV27 and TRBJ2-3, with D perhaps matching TRBD2 (6 bases). Trimming pared 5 bases from V and 2 bases from J, leaving 20 bases between. The CDR3 consists of 17 residues. Germline loops: CDR1 MNHEY, CDR2 SMNVEV (reference sequence). The DNA of the CDR3 is TGTGCCAGCAGTCCCTTGGGAGCGCGGGGTCTCACAGATACGCAGTATTTT. Its translation: CASSPLGARGLTDTQYF.

The chain has TRBV20-1 and TRBJ2-3; weak D call: TRBD2 (6 bases). The germline V and J ends were trimmed by 1 base and 4 bases, with 12 bases remaining between them. Per the germline V gene, CDR1 is DFQATT and CDR2 is SNEGSKA (reference sequence). This CDR3 is built from 14 residues. CDR3: CSARGTKRADTQYF. The DNA of the CDR3 is TGCAGTGCTAGAGGGACTAAAAGGGCAGATACGCAGTATTTT.

This clonotype was seen a few times. V is TRBV29-1 and J is TRBJ1-2; 11 bases align to TRBD1. The CDR3 consists of 12 residues. Germline V gene data show CDR1 as SQVTM and CDR2 as ANQGSEA. J lost 6 bases, V lost 7 bases, and 4 bases had no gene match. CDR3 sequence reads: CSGGQGADGYTF. The CDR3 DNA sequence: TGCAGCGGCGGACAGGGGGCGGATGGCTACACCTTC.

The table lists this clonotype with many counts. The gene calls are TRBV5-1 and TRBJ2-5; no clear D. The ends were cut back, 3 bases at V and 1 base at J, with 10 bases in the middle. Germline V gene sequence: CDR1 SGHRS, CDR2 YFSETQ. The CDR3 covers 14 residues. The CDR3 DNA is TGCGCCAGCAGCTGGGCCACCCCCCAAGAGACCCAGTACTTC. This codes for CASSWATPQETQYF.

The chain is built from TRBV5-4 and TRBJ1-6, with TRBD1 identical over 7 bases. Per germline, CDR1 SGHNT and CDR2 YYREEE (reference sequence). The V gene end was trimmed by 3 bases and the J gene end by 8 bases; junction bases not matched to a gene: 11. The CDR3 runs 16 residues. This CDR3 is CASSSGQGGMDSPLHF. DNA of the CDR3: TGTGCCAGCAGCTCGGGTCAGGGGGGGATGGATTCACCCCTCCACTTT.

This clonotype was picked up a small number of times. The gene calls are TRBV7-2 and TRBJ2-5; 11 bases are a match to TRBD1. The V gene end was trimmed by 5 bases and the J gene end by 6 bases; junction bases not matched to a gene: 8. Germline V gene lookup returns CDR1 SGHTA and CDR2 FQGNSA. The CDR3 totals 15 residues. The CDR3 DNA reads as TGTGCCAGCAGCCCAATCTTGGACAGGGGGCAGACCCAGTACTTC. Translation gives CASSPILDRGQTQYF.

This chain joins TRBV7-6 and TRBJ1-5; 8 bases agree with TRBD1. V lost 8 bases, J lost 6 bases, and 6 bases stayed unmatched. The CDR3 sequence is 13 residues long. Germline V lookup: CDR1 SGHVS, CDR2 FNYEAQ. The CDR3 spells CASAAGGLQPQHF. Written as DNA, the CDR3 is TGTGCCAGCGCCGCAGGGGGCCTTCAGCCCCAGCATTTT.

This clonotype was seen many times. The chain has TRBV6-5 and TRBJ1-2; possible D gene TRBD1, 6 bases. Looked up from germline, CDR1 is MNHEY and CDR2 is SVGAGI. The germline V and J ends were trimmed by 4 bases and 4 bases, with 7 bases remaining between them. The CDR3 has 12 amino acids. The CDR3 sequence: CASSLDSYGYTF. The CDR3 DNA reads TGTGCCAGCAGTTTGGACAGCTATGGCTACACCTTC.